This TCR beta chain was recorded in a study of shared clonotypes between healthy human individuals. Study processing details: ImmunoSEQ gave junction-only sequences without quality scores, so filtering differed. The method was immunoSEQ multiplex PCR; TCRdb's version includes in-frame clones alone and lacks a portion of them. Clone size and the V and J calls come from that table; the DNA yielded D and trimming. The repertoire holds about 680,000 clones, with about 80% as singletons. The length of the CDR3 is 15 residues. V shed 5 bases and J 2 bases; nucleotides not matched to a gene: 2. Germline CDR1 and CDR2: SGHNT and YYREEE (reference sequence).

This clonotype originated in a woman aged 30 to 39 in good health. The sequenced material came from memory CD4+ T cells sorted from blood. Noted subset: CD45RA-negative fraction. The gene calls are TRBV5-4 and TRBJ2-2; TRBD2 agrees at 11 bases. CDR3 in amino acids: CASRGTSGNTGELFF. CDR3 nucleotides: TGTGCCAGCAGAGGGACTAGCGGTAACACCGGGGAGCTGTTTTTT.